This T cell receptor beta chain derives from a study of T cells after yellow fever vaccination. Study-level findings and limits: The CD4 and CD8 compartments had a small share of their clonotypes in common.

Deletions cut 1 base from V and 4 bases from J, with 16 bases between. This CDR3 spans 17 amino acids. Germline V gives CDR1 MGHRA, CDR2 YSYEKL. Template switching with 5'RACE generated the TCR cDNA and added a universal primer site and UMIs. TCRdb fed the 5' RACE reads into MiXCR, producing one record per CDR3 protein. Among hundreds of thousands of distinct CDR3 sequences, 21% were seen once, and the ten largest hold about a sixth. On this clonotype: As yet, its antigen is unknown.

This receptor was obtained from a man aged 18 to 29 who received the YFV17D yellow fever vaccine. This sample comprised PBMCs, obtained 21 days after the first yellow fever vaccination. The J gene is TRBJ2-2, the V gene TRBV4-1; a weak D match, TRBD2 (6 bases). The CDR3 region has the DNA TGCGCCAGCAGCCAAGTTTTAGGAGGGGTCGCCACCGGGGAGCTGTTTTTT. Translating it yields CASSQVLGGVATGELFF.